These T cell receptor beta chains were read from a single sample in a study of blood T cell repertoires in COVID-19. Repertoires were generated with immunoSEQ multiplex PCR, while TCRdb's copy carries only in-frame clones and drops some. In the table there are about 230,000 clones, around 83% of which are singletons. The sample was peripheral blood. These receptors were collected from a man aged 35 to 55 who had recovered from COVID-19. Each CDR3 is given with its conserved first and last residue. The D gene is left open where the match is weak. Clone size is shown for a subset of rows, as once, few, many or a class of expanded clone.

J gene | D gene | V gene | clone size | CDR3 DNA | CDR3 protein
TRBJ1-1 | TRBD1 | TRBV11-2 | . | TGTGCCAGCAGTAGAAAGGTTAACCCACAGGGGGACACTGAAGCTTTCTTT | CASSRKVNPQGDTEAFF
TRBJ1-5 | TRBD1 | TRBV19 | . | TGTGCCAGTAGTGCGGGACAGGCGGGGGATCAGCCCCAGCATTTT | CASSAGQAGDQPQHF
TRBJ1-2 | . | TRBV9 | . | TGTGCCAGCAGCGGTACAGGGAACTATGGCTACACCTTC | CASSGTGNYGYTF
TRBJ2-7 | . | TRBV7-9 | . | TGTGCCAGCAGCTTACTGAGCGGACTGTCCTACGAGCAGTACTTC | CASSLLSGLSYEQYF
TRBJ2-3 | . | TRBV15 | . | TGTGCCACCAGCAGCGGGTGGGCAGGGGACACAGATACGCAGTATTTT | CATSSGWAGDTDTQYF
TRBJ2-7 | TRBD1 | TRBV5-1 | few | TGCGCCAGCAGCTTGGCCAAAGGGGGCGGTTCCTACGAGCAGTACTTC | CASSLAKGGGSYEQYF
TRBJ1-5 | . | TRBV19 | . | TGTGCCAGTAGGCCCCAGGGGTCCCCTAGCAATCAGCCCCAGCATTTT | CASRPQGSPSNQPQHF
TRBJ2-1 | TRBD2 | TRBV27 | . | TGTGCCAGCAGTTTAGGGACTAGCCGAAATGAGCAGTTCTTC | CASSLGTSRNEQFF
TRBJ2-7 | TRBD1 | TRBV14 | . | TGTGCCAGCAGCCGCCGGGACAGGGACCACGAGCAGTACTTC | CASSRRDRDHEQYF
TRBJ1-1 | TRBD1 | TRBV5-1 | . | TGCGCCAGCAGCTGGGGGGACAGGAGCACTGAAGCTTTCTTT | CASSWGDRSTEAFF
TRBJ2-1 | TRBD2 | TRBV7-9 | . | TGTGCCAGCAGCTTGTTAGGCGGGAGCTCCTACAATGAGCAGTTCTTC | CASSLLGGSSYNEQFF
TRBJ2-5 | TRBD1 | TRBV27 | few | TGTGCCAGCAGTGACAGGGGGGACCAAGAGACCCAGTACTTC | CASSDRGDQETQYF
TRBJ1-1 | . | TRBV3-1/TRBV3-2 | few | TGTGCCAGCAACTTGGGAGGGACAAAAGCTTTCTTT | CASNLGGTKAFF
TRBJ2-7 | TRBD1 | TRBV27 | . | TGTGCCAGCAGACCAGGACAGGGCTACGAGCAGTACTTC | CASRPGQGYEQYF
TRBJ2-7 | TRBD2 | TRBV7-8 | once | TGTGCCAGCAGTCCGGGAGGATCCTACGAGCAGTACTTC | CASSPGGSYEQYF
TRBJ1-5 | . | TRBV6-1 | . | TGTGCCAGCAAGGGGGAACGGAGCAATCAGCCCCAGCATTTT | CASKGERSNQPQHF
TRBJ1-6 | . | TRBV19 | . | TGTGCCAGTACCCCGGTAGTGGGCAATTCACCCCTCCACTTT | CASTPVVGNSPLHF
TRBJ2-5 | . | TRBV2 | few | TGTGCCAGCAGAGATGGCGGATTCCAAGAGACCCAGTACTTC | CASRDGGFQETQYF
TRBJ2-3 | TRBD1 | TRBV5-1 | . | TGCGCCAGCAGCTGGACAGGGGCAGATACGCAGTATTTT | CASSWTGADTQYF
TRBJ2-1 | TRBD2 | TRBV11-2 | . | TGTGCCAGCAGCCCTGGCCTAGCGGGGAACTACAATGAGCAGTTCTTC | CASSPGLAGNYNEQFF
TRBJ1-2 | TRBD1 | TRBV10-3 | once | TGTGCCATCAGTGGACAGGGGAATGTCTATGGCTACACCTTC | CAISGQGNVYGYTF
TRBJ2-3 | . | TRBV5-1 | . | TGCGCCAGCAGCTTGGGGTCGGGGGGCACAGATACGCAGTATTTT | CASSLGSGGTDTQYF
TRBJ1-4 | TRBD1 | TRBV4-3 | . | TGCGCCAGCAGCCAGAATACAGGGGGGGAGGATGAAAAACTGTTTTTT | CASSQNTGGEDEKLFF
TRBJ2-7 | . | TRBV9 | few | TGTGCCAGCAGCGTCACAGGGTTTGGGTATGGAACCTACGAGCAGTACTTC | CASSVTGFGYGTYEQYF
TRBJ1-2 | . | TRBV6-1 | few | TGTGCCAGCAGTGAAGTTGGGGCCGTGTCCGGCTACACCTTC | CASSEVGAVSGYTF
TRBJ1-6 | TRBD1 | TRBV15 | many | TGTGCCACCAGCAGAGATTTAACCGGGACAGGGAGCTCACCCCTCCACTTT | CATSRDLTGTGSSPLHF
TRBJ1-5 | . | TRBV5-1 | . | TGCGCCAGCTCCGACAGGACTGGTAGTAGTCAGCCCCAGCATTTT | CASSDRTGSSQPQHF
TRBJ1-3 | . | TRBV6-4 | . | TGTGCCAGCAGTGACTGGTTGGGCCAAGACTCTGGAAACACCATATATTTT | CASSDWLGQDSGNTIYF
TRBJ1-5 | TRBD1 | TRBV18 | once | TGTGCCAGCTCTTCCTCAGGGGGCGGCGGGGAGCCCCAGCATTTT | CASSSSGGGGEPQHF
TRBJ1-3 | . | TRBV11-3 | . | TGTGCCAGCAGCCTGGGCATTAACTCTGGAAACACCATATATTTT | CASSLGINSGNTIYF
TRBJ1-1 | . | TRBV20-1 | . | TGCAGTGCTGACAAGAACACTGAAGCTTTCTTT | CSADKNTEAFF
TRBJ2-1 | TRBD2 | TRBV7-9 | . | TGTGCCAGCAGCTTACGGACTAGCGGTTACAATGAGCAGTTCTTC | CASSLRTSGYNEQFF
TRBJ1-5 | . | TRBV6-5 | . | TGTGCCAGCAGCGAGCAAGATAGCAATCAGCCCCAGCATTTT | CASSEQDSNQPQHF
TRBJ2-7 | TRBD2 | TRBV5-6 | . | TGTGCCAGCAGCTGGCGGGAGCGCAACGAGCAGTACTTC | CASSWRERNEQYF
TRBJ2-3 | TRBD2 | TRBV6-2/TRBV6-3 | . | TGTGCCAGCAGTTTACGGACTAGCGGGGGGGATAGAGATACGCAGTATTTT | CASSLRTSGGDRDTQYF
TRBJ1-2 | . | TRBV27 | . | TGTGCCAGCAGTCCCTTTGCGCGGGCCGGATTCTATGGCTACACCTTC | CASSPFARAGFYGYTF
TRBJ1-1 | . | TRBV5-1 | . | TGCGCCAGCAGCGCTACCCCCTGGGGGGGCACTGAAGCTTTCTTT | CASSATPWGGTEAFF
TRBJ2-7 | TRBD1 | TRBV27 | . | TGTGCCAGCAGTCCGGCCGGGACAGGGACCGAGCAGTACTTC | CASSPAGTGTEQYF
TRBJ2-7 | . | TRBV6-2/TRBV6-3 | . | TGTGCCAGCAGTTGGTTGAGTCCGCGGCGCCTTTCCTCCGAGCAGTACTTC | CASSWLSPRRLSSEQYF
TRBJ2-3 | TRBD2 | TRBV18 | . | TGTGCCAGCTCGGCCAGCGGGAGGGCCATTGGGACGCAGTATTTT | CASSASGRAIGTQYF
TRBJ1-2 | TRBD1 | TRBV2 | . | TGTGCCAGCAGGGACAGGACGAATAACTATGGCTACACCTTC | CASRDRTNNYGYTF
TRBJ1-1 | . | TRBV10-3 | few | TGTGCCACCGTGGCGGGGGAGAACACTGAAGCTTTCTTT | CATVAGENTEAFF
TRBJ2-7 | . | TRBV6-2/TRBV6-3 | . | TGTGCCAGCAGCCGAGCGGGCCCGTCCTACGAGCAGTACTTC | CASSRAGPSYEQYF
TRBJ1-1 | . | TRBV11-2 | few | TGTGCCAGCAGCTTAGAGGGCCGTTCTGAAGCTTTCTTT | CASSLEGRSEAFF
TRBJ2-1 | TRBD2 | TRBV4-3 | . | TGCGCCAGCAGCCGGACTAGCCGGGGCGACGATGAGCAGTTCTTC | CASSRTSRGDDEQFF
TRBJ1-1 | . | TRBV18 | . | TGTGCCAGCTCACCGGCGGGGGGCGCGGTCACTGAAGCTTTCTTT | CASSPAGGAVTEAFF
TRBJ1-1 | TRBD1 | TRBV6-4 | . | TGTGCCAGCAGTGAACCGAGACAGGGCCAGACTGAAGCTTTCTTT | CASSEPRQGQTEAFF
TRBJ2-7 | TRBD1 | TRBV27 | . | TGTGCCAGCAGCAGTCTCCGGGACAGGCAATACGAGCAGTACTTC | CASSSLRDRQYEQYF
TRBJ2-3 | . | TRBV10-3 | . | TGTGCCATCAGTGGGGCAAAGGGAGCGGATCGCACAGATACGCAGTATTTT | CAISGAKGADRTDTQYF
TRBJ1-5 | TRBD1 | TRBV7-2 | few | TGTGCCAGCAGCCTCCAGGGGGATCAGCCCCAGCATTTT | CASSLQGDQPQHF
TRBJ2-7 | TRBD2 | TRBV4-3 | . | TGCGCCAGCAGCCAAGAATGGGGGGGAGGCACCTACGAGCAGTACTTC | CASSQEWGGGTYEQYF
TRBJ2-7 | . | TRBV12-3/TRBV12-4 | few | TGTGCCAGCAGTTTGCCAGACTTTTACGAGCAGTACTTC | CASSLPDFYEQYF
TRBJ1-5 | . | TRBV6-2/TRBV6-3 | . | TGTGCCAGCAGTGGCGAACAGGGAAATAATCAGCCCCAGCATTTT | CASSGEQGNNQPQHF